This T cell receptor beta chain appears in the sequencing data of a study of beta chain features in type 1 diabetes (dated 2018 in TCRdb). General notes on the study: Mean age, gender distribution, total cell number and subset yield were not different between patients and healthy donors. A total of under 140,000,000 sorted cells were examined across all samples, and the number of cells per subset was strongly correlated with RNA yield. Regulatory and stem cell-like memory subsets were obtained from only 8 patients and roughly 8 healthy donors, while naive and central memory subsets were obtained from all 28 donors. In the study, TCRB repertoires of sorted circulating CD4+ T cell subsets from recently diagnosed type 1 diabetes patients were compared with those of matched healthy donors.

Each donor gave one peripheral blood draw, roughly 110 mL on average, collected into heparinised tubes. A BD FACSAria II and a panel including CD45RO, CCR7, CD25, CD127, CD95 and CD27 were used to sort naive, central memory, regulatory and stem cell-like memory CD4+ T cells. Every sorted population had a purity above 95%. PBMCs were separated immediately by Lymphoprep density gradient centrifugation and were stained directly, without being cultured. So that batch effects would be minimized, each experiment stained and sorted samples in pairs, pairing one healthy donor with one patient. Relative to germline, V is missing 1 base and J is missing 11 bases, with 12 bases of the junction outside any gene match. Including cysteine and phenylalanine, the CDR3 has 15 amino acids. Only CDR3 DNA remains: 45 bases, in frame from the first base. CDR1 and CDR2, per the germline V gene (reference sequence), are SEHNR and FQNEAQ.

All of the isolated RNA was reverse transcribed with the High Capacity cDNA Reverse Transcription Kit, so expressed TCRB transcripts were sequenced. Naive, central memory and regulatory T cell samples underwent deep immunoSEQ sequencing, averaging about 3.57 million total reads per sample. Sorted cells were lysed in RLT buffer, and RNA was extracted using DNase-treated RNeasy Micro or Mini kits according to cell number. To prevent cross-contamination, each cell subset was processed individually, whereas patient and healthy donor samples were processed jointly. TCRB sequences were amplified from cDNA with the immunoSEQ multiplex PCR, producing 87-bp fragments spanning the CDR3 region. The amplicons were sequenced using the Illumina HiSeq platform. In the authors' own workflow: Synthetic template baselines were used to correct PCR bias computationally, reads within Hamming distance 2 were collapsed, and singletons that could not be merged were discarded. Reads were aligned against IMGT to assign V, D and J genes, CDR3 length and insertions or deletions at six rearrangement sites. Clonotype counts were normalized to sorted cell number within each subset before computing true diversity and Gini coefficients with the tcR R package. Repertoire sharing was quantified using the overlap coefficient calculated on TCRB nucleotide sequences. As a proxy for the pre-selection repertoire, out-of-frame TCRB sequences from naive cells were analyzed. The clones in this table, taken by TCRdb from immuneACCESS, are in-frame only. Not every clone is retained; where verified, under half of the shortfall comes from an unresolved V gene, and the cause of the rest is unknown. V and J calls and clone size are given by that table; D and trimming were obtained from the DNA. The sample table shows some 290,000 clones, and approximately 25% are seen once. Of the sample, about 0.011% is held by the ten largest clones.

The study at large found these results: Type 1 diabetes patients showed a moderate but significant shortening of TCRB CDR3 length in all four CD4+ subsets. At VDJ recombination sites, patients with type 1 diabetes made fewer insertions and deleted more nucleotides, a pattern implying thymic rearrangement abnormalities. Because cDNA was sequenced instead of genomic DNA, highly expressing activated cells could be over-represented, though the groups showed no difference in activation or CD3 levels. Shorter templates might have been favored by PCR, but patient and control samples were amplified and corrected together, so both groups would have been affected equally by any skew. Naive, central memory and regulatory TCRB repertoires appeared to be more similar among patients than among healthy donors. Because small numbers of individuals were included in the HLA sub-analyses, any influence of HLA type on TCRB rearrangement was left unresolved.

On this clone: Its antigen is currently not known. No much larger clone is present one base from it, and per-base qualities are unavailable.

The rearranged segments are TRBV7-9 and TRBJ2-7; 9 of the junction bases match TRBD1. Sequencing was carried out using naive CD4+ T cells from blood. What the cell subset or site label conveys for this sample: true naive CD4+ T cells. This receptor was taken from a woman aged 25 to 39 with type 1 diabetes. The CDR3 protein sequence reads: CASSLGSGTGTSEYF. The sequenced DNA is TGTGCCAGCAGCTTAGGCTCCGGGACAGGGACCTCAGAGTACTTC. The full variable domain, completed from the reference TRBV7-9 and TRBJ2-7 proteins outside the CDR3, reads DTGVSQNPRHKITKRGQNVTFRCDPISEHNRLYWYRQTLGQGPEFLTYFQNEAQLEKSRLLSDRFSAERPKGSFSTLEIQRTEQGDSAMYLCASSLGSGTGTSEYFGPGTRLTVT.